This T cell receptor beta chain was sequenced for a study of T cell clusters in autoimmune cytopenias. Roughly 40,000 genome equivalents of blood DNA were amplified for TRB. CDR3 length: 14 residues. CDR1 is MNHEY, CDR2 SMNVEV, per germline (reference sequence). Multiplex touch-down PCR amplified TRB using TRB-A and TRB-B pools in one tube. TCRdb reanalyzed the multiplex PCR reads, giving one entry per CDR3 protein sequence and no DNA. The sample data list 2,000 to 2,500 distinct CDR3 sequences. The sample was also linked to a second study, of T cell repertoires in aging, cancer and after chemotherapy. From that study: In healthy donors, age-related TCR diversity loss mainly reflected lost richness.

This receptor was obtained from a human donor with an autoimmune cytopenia or autoimmune hepatitis (not recorded which). The sequencing input was peripheral blood. This chain connects TRBV27 to TRBJ2-5; lacking DNA, the TRBD1 call made by TCRdb goes unchecked. CDR3 in amino acids: CASKLGAGAGEQYF.